Below, 21 T cell receptor beta chains from the same sample are listed, as sequenced in a study of blood T cell repertoires in COVID-19. Sequenced by immunoSEQ multiplex PCR; TCRdb stores in-frame clones only, minus some. The sample carries approximately 270,000 clones, approximately 85% recorded once. Sequenced input: PBMCs or T cells enriched from blood (not recorded which). Receptors originate from a woman in her 30s who had recovered from COVID-19.

The rearrangement uses TRBV5-1 and TRBJ1-2, with D unresolved. Germline V gives CDR1 SGHRS, CDR2 YFSETQ. There are 14 residues in the CDR3. V lost 5 bases and J 5 bases, leaving 16 bases between the germline ends. CDR3 bases: TGCGCCAGCAGGCCCGGGAGGACCTCATATGGCTACACCTTC. Translation gives CASRPGRTSYGYTF.

The chain employs TRBV15 and TRBJ2-1, with a tentative D call TRBD2 (5 bases). Between the trimmed V and J ends, which lost 1 base and 5 bases, there was a span of 9 bases. Germline values: CDR1 LNHNV, CDR2 YYDKDF (reference sequence). The CDR3 extends over 14 amino acids. The CDR3 is CATSRGRWNNEQFF. As DNA, the CDR3 is TGTGCCACCAGCAGAGGGAGGTGGAACAATGAGCAGTTCTTC. Full variable domain (remainder filled in from reference TRBV15 and TRBJ2-1): DAMVIQNPRYQVTQFGKPVTLSCSQTLNHNVMYWYQQKSSQAPKLLFHYYDKDFNNEADTPDNFQSRRPNTSFCFLDIRSPGLGDTAMYLCATSRGRWNNEQFFGPGTRLTVL.

The chain recombines TRBV28 with TRBJ2-7; TRBD1 matches 9 bases. Germline CDR1 and CDR2: MDHEN and SYDVKM. Trimming took 7 bases from V and 4 from J; bases not matched to a gene: 8. The CDR3 covers 14 residues. CDR3 in amino acids: CASISNRGQYEQYF. The CDR3 DNA sequence: TGTGCCAGCATTTCAAACAGGGGGCAGTACGAGCAGTACTTC.

The V call is TRBV5-4, the J call TRBJ1-2; D call uncertain. Germline V gene data show CDR1 as SGHNT and CDR2 as YYREEE (reference sequence). The ends were cut back, 0 bases at V and 4 bases at J, with 10 bases in the middle. This CDR3 region has 14 residues. The CDR3 coding sequence is TGTGCCAGCAGCTTGGATCACCAGGCCTATGGCTACACCTTC. Amino acids: CASSLDHQAYGYTF.

This clone was seen only a few times. The junction does not match germline at one end; this may be a read error. The J gene is TRBJ1-1, the V gene TRBV12-3 or TRBV12-4, with D maybe TRBD1 (5 bases). The CDR3 runs to 13 residues. The CDR3 DNA follows: TGTGCCAGCAGTCTGCTGGGGACGGGGACTATGAGATTT. It codes for CASSLLGTGTMRF.

The V gene is TRBV5-1, the J gene TRBJ2-7; D gene ambiguous. Trimming pared 0 bases from V and 0 bases from J, leaving 13 bases between. Germline-derived CDR1 and CDR2 are SGHRS and YFSETQ. The CDR3 covers 16 residues. CDR3 residues: CASSLAITVSSYEQYF. DNA for the CDR3: TGCGCCAGCAGCTTGGCCATAACAGTGAGCTCCTACGAGCAGTACTTC.

The chain's CDR3 is CASSHGGVVDEKLFF. The CDR3 nucleotides read TGCGCCAGCAGCCACGGAGGGGTTGTGGATGAAAAACTGTTTTTT. The chain couples TRBV5-1 to TRBJ1-4, with a possible D match to TRBD1 (5 bases). Trimming stripped 4 bases from V and 6 bases from J, with 16 bases between. Germline V gene sequence: CDR1 SGHRS, CDR2 YFSETQ. The CDR3 totals 15 residues.

This sequence joins TRBV2 and TRBJ1-5; D is uncertain. Germline assignment: CDR1 SNHLY and CDR2 FYNNEI. The V gene lost 7 bases and the J gene lost 5 bases, with 15 bases spanning the gap. CDR3 size: 14 residues. The CDR3 is CASKQEARYQPQHF. The DNA of the CDR3 is TGTGCCAGCAAGCAGGAGGCGAGATATCAGCCCCAGCATTTT.

The table lists this clone with a count of one. This rearrangement joins TRBV6-5 to TRBJ1-5; 7 nucleotides align to TRBD1. This CDR3 spans 14 amino acids. Germline loops: CDR1 MNHEY, CDR2 SVGAGI. V lost 6 bases, J lost 6 bases, and 8 bases stayed unmatched. The CDR3 is CASRQQGRRQPQHF. The CDR3, as DNA: TGTGCCAGCAGACAACAGGGGCGGCGTCAGCCCCAGCATTTT.

This chain links TRBV18 with TRBJ1-1; D gene unclear. The germline V gene has CDR1 KGHSH and CDR2 LQKENI. V dropped 2 bases and J dropped 11 bases, with 18 bases sitting between them. The CDR3 has 14 residues. DNA for the CDR3: TGTGCCAGCTCACCAGGTGAACAGTCCCTCAGGGCTTTCTTT. Protein sequence: CASSPGEQSLRAFF.

This chain links TRBV6-6 with TRBJ1-4; D is undetermined. The germline V gene has CDR1 MNHNY and CDR2 SVGAGI (reference sequence). Trimming shortened V by 8 bases and J by 0 bases, and 7 bases separated the two germline ends. The CDR3 is 13 residues long. The CDR3 coding sequence is TGTGCCAGCTTCGAGGCAACTAATGAAAAACTGTTTTTT. This translates into CASFEATNEKLFF.

The gene calls are TRBV6-5 and TRBJ2-4, with 10 bases aligning to TRBD1. From germline, CDR1 is MNHEY and CDR2 SVGAGI. The V segment lost 6 bases and the J segment 4 bases; nucleotides outside the gene matches: 6. The CDR3 is 15 residues long. The CDR3 coding sequence is TGTGCCAGCAGCGACCCGGGACAGGGGAAAAACATTCAGTACTTC. Its protein product is CASSDPGQGKNIQYF.

The chain uses TRBV21-1 and TRBJ2-7; the DNA was not used to check the table's D call, TRBD1. TRBV21-1 is annotated as a pseudogene. The CDR3 extends over 15 amino acids. The chain's CDR3 is CASSIPDRGRFEQYF. Written as DNA, the CDR3 is TGTGCCAGCAGCATCCCGGACAGGGGGCGGTTTGAGCAGTACTTC.

The V call is TRBV28, the J call TRBJ2-7; 7 bases are shared with TRBD1. Trimming cost V 2 bases and J 2 bases; bases outside gene matches: 3. Germline V gene sequence: CDR1 MDHEN, CDR2 SYDVKM. The CDR3 is made up of 14 amino acids. The CDR3 region is CASSLGDRPYEQYF. In nucleotides, the CDR3 is TGTGCCAGCAGTTTAGGGGACAGACCCTACGAGCAGTACTTC. Using reference TRBV28 and TRBJ2-7 for the parts outside the CDR3, the full variable domain is DVKVTQSSRYLVKRTGEKVFLECVQDMDHENMFWYRQDPGLGLRLIYFSYDVKMKEKGDIPEGYSVSREKKERFSLILESASTNQTSMYLCASSLGDRPYEQYFGPGTRLTVT.

The chain uses TRBV9 and TRBJ2-1; the match to TRBD2 covers 7 bases. V trimming: 0 bases; J trimming: 4 bases; junction bases outside the gene matches: 13. Per the germline V gene, CDR1 is SGDLS and CDR2 is YYNGEE. This CDR3 spans 18 amino acids. CDR3 protein: CASSVAGLVSKQYNEQFF. The CDR3 nucleotides are TGTGCCAGCAGCGTAGCCGGACTAGTCTCAAAACAGTACAATGAGCAGTTCTTC. Full variable domain (rest looked up from reference TRBV9 and TRBJ2-1): DSGVTQTPKHLITATGQRVTLRCSPRSGDLSVYWYQQSLDQGLQFLIQYYNGEERAKGNILERFSAQQFPDLHSELNLSSLELGDSALYFCASSVAGLVSKQYNEQFFGPGTRLTVL.

The chain uses TRBV18 and TRBJ1-1; the match to TRBD1 covers 7 bases. Germline CDR1 and CDR2: KGHSH and LQKENI. The CDR3 has 17 residues. The trim removed 1 base at V and 3 bases at J, leaving 11 bases unmatched. The CDR3 loop reads CASSPRNALGGDTEAFF. The CDR3 nucleotides are TGTGCCAGCTCACCACGTAACGCACTAGGGGGCGACACTGAAGCTTTCTTT.

The V call is TRBV6-6, the J call TRBJ2-3; 7 bases line up with TRBD2. Germline V gene sequence: CDR1 MNHNY, CDR2 SVGAGI (reference sequence). The V and J ends lost 2 bases and 2 bases, in that order; junction bases with no gene match: 4. The CDR3 runs 15 residues. The CDR3 nucleotides read TGTGCCAGCAGTTACGAGCGGGGAAACACAGATACGCAGTATTTT. Encoded protein: CASSYERGNTDTQYF.

The chain uses TRBV11-2 and TRBJ2-2; tentative D call: TRBD1 (5 bases). V lost 5 bases and J lost 1, with 8 bases in between. The CDR3 contains 14 residues. Germline V CDR1 and CDR2: SGHAT, FQNNGV. The CDR3 protein is CASSEQGNTGELFF. CDR3 bases: TGTGCCAGCAGCGAGCAGGGGAACACCGGGGAGCTGTTTTTT.

The chain couples TRBV7-6 to TRBJ1-1; 9 bases agree with TRBD1. Germline CDR1 is SGHVS and CDR2 is FNYEAQ. This CDR3 comprises 17 residues. V was clipped by 4 bases and J by 1 base; unmatched bases: 10. The CDR3: CASSYAGQGMGNTEAFF. As DNA, the CDR3 is TGTGCCAGCAGCTATGCTGGACAGGGGATGGGGAACACTGAAGCTTTCTTT.

CDR3 coding DNA: TGTGCCAGCCATCCTAGCGGTATCGGGGAGCTGTTTTTT. Its translation: CASHPSGIGELFF. The rearrangement links TRBV7-9 to TRBJ2-2; 7 bases line up with TRBD2. The CDR3 totals 13 residues. CDR1 and CDR2 from the germline V gene are SEHNR and FQNEAQ (reference sequence). Trimming took 8 bases from V and 7 from J; bases not matched to a gene: 7.

The chain is built from TRBV6-5 and TRBJ1-1, with a weak D call TRBD1 (6 bases). The V and J ends lost 4 bases and 0 bases respectively, with 9 bases between them. This CDR3 is 14 amino acids long. CDR1 is MNHEY, CDR2 SVGAGI, per germline. The CDR3 sequence is CASSFTGMNTEAFF. The CDR3 DNA is TGTGCCAGCAGTTTTACAGGGATGAACACTGAAGCTTTCTTT.